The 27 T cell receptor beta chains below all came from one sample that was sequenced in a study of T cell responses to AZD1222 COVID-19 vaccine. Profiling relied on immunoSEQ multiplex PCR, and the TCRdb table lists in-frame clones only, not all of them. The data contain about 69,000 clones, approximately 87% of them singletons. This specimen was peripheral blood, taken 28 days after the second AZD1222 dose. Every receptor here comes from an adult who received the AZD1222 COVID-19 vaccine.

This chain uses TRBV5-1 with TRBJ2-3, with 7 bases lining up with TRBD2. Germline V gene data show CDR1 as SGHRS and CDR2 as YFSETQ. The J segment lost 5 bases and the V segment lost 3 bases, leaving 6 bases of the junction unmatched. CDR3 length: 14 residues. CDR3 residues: CASSSAGVGDTQYF. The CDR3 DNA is TGCGCCAGCAGCTCGGCGGGGGTCGGAGATACGCAGTATTTT.

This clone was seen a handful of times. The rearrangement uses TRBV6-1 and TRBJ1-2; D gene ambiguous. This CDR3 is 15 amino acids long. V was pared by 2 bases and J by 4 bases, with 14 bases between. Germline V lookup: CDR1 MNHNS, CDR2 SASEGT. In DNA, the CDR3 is TGTGCCAGCAGTGAAACCCTACGGCAACCCTATGGCTACACCTTC. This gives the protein CASSETLRQPYGYTF.

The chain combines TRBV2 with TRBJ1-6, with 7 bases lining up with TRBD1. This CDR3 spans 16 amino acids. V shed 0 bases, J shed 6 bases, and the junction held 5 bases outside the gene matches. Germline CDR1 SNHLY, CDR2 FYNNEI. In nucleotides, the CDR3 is TGTGCCAGCAGTGAAGCGACAGGGCGTAGTAATTCACCCCTCCACTTT. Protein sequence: CASSEATGRSNSPLHF.

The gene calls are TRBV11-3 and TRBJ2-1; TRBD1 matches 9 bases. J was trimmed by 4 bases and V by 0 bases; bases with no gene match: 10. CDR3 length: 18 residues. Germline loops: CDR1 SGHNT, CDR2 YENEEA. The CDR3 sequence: CASSLEGGTGGFYNEQFF. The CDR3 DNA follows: TGTGCCAGCAGCTTAGAAGGAGGTACAGGGGGCTTTTACAATGAGCAGTTCTTC.

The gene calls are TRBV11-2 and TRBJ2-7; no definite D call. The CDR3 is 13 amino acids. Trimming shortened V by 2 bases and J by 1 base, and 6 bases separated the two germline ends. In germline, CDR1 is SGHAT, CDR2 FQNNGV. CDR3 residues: CASSLLESYEQYF. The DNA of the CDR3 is TGTGCCAGCAGCTTACTTGAATCCTACGAGCAGTACTTC.

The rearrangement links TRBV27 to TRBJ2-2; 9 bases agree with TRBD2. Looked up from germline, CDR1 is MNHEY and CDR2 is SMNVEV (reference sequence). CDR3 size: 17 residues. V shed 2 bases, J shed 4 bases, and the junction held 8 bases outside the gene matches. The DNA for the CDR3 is TGTGCCAGCAGTTTAAAGGCGGGAGGGCCGGGCACCGGGGAGCTGTTTTTT. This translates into CASSLKAGGPGTGELFF.

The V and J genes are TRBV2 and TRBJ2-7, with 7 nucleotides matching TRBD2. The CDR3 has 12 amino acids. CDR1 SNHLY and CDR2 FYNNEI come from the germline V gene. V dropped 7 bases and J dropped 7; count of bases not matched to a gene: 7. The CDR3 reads CASTVRAGEQYF. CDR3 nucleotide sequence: TGTGCCAGCACCGTCCGAGCGGGAGAGCAGTACTTC.

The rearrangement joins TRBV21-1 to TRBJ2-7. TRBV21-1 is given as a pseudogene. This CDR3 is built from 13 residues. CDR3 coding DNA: TGTGCCAGCAGCAAAAAGGGACGGCGGGAGCAGTACTTC. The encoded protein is CASSKKGRREQYF.

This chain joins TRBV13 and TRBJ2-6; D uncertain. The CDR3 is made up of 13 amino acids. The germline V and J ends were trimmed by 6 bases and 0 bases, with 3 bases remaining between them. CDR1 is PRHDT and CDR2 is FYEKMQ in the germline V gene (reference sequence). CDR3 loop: CASRSSGANVLTF. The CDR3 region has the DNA TGTGCCAGCAGAAGCTCTGGGGCCAACGTCCTGACTTTC. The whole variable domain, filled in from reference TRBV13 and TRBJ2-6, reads AAGVIQSPRHLIKEKRETATLKCYPIPRHDTVYWYQQGPGQDPQFLISFYEKMQSDKGSIPDRFSAQQFSDYHSELNMSSLELGDSALYFCASRSSGANVLTFGAGSRLTVL.

The CDR3 loop reads CASSLASGGSAYNEQFF. The CDR3 nucleotides read TGTGCCAGCAGCTTAGCTTCAGGTGGTAGCGCCTACAATGAGCAGTTCTTC. This chain joins TRBV7-6 and TRBJ2-1; D is possibly TRBD2 (5 bases). Germline assignment: CDR1 SGHVS and CDR2 FNYEAQ. The V and J ends lost 0 bases and 2 bases respectively, with 14 bases between them. The CDR3 length is 17 residues.

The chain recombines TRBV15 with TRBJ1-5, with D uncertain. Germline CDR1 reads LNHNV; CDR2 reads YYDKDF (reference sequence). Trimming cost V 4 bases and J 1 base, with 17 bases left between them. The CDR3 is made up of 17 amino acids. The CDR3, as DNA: TGTGCCACCAGCAATGACCCTGGTGGCCTCAGCAATCAGCCCCAGCATTTT. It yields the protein CATSNDPGGLSNQPQHF.

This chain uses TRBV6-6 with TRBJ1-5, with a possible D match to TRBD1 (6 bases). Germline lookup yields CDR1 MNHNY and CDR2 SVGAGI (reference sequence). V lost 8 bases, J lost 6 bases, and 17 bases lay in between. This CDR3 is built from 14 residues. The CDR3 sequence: CASYQGWASQPQHF. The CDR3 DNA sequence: TGTGCCAGCTATCAGGGGTGGGCTAGTCAGCCCCAGCATTTT.

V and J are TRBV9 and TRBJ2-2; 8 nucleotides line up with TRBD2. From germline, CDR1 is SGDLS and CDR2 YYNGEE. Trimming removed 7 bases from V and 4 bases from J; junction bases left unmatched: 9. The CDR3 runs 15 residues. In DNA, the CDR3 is TGTGCCAGCGCCCTCACGGGGGGGGGCACCGGGGAGCTGTTTTTT. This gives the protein CASALTGGGTGELFF.

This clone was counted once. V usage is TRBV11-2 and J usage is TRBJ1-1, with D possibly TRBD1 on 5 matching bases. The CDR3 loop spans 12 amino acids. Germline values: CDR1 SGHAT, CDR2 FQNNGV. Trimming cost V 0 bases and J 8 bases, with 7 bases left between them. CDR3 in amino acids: CASSLDSGEAFF. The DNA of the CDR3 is TGTGCCAGCAGCTTAGACTCAGGGGAAGCTTTCTTT.

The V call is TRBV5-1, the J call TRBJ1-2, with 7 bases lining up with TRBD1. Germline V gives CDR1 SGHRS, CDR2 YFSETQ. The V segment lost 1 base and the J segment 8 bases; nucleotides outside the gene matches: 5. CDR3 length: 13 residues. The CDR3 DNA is TGCGCCAGCAGCTTGAGCCAGGGGGGCGGCTACACCTTC. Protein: CASSLSQGGGYTF.

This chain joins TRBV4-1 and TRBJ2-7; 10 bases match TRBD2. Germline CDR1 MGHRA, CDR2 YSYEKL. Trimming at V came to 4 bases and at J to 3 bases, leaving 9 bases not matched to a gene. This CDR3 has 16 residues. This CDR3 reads CASSPATLAGNYEQYF. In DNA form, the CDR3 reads TGCGCCAGCAGCCCCGCCACACTAGCGGGGAACTACGAGCAGTACTTC.

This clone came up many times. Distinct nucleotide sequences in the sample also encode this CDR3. The CDR3 DNA is TGCAGCGTTGTCGGGGGGACTAATGAAAAACTGTTTTTT. Its protein is CSVVGGTNEKLFF. The J gene is TRBJ1-4, the V gene TRBV29-1; the D gene is possibly TRBD1 (5 bases). V was clipped by 4 bases and J by 2 bases, with 8 bases between them. This CDR3 is built from 13 residues. Germline CDR1 reads SQVTM; CDR2 reads ANQGSEA.

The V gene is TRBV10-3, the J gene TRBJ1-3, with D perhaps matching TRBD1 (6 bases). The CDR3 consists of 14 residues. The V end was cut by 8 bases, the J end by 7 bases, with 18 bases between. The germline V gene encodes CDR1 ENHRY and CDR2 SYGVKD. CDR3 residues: CAIAQGSGRNTIYF. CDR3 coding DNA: TGTGCCATCGCTCAGGGGAGTGGAAGGAACACCATATATTTT.

The CDR3 DNA is TGTGCCAGCAGCTTGAATCTAGCGGTTAACACAGATACGCAGTATTTT. Translated: CASSLNLAVNTDTQYF. The chain employs TRBV11-3 and TRBJ2-3; 7 bases line up with TRBD2. Germline assignment: CDR1 SGHNT and CDR2 YENEEA. The CDR3 is 16 residues long. With V trimmed by 3 bases and J by 2 bases, 8 bases remained unmatched.

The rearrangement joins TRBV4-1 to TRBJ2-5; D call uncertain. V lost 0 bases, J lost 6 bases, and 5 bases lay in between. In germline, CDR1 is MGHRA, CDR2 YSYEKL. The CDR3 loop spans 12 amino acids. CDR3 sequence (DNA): TGCGCCAGCAGCCAAGAAGGACAGACCCAGTACTTC. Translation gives CASSQEGQTQYF.

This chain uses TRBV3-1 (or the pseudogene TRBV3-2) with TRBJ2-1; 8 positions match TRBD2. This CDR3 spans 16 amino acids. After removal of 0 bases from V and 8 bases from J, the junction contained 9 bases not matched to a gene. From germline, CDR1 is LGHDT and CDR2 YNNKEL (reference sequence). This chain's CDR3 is CASSQDRLATGDEQFF. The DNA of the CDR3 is TGTGCCAGCAGCCAAGATCGACTAGCGACCGGCGATGAGCAGTTCTTC.

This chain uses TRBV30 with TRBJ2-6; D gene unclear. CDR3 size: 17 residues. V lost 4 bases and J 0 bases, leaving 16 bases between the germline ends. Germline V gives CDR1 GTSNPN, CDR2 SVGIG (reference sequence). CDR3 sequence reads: CAWKMKQIDSGANVLTF. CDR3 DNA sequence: TGTGCCTGGAAGATGAAACAGATCGACTCTGGGGCCAACGTCCTGACTTTC.

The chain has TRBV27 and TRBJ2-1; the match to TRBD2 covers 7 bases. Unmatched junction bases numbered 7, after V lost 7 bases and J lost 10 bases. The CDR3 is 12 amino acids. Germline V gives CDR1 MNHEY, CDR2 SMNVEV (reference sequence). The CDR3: CASKTREVEQFF. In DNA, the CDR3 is TGTGCCAGCAAAACCCGGGAGGTCGAGCAGTTCTTC.

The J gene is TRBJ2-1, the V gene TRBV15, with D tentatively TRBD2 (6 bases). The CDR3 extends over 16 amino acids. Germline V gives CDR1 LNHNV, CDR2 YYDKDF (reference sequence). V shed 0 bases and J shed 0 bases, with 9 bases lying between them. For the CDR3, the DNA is TGTGCCACCAGCAGAGAGGGGGGAAGCTCCTACAATGAGCAGTTCTTC. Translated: CATSREGGSSYNEQFF.

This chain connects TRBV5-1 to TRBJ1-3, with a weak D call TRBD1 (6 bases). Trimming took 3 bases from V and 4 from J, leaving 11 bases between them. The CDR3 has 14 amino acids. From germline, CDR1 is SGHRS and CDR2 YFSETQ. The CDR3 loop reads CASSSSGEGNTIYF. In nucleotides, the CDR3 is TGCGCCAGCAGCTCCTCAGGGGAGGGAAACACCATATATTTT.

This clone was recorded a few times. The DNA of the CDR3 is TGTGCCAGTAGTAGGGGATTCACTAACTATGGCTACACCTTC. Encoded protein: CASSRGFTNYGYTF. V usage is TRBV19 and J usage is TRBJ1-2; D is undetermined. Germline CDR1 is LNHDA and CDR2 is SQIVND (reference sequence). V was cut by 4 bases and J by 0 bases, with 9 bases left in between. The CDR3 consists of 14 residues.

The CDR3 sequence: CASSSPGGVTDTQYF. CDR3 in DNA: TGTGCCAGCAGTTCCCCCGGGGGCGTTACAGATACGCAGTATTTT. The chain employs TRBV28 and TRBJ2-3; perhaps D is TRBD1 or TRBD2 (6 bases each). V was shortened by 4 bases and J by 3 bases, with 14 bases between the two germline ends. This CDR3 contains 15 residues. Looked up from germline, CDR1 is MDHEN and CDR2 is SYDVKM.